A single sample is the source of the 21 T cell receptor beta chains below, sequenced in a study of T cell responses to AZD1222 COVID-19 vaccine. The data were produced by immunoSEQ multiplex PCR, yet TCRdb's version contains in-frame clones alone and is incomplete. The sample contains 160,000 or so clones, roughly 94% of which appear only once. Material: peripheral blood, obtained 28 days after the second AZD1222 dose. The receptors stem from an adult who received the AZD1222 COVID-19 vaccine.

The chain combines TRBV5-1 with TRBJ2-1; 8 bases match TRBD2. CDR3 length: 15 residues. CDR1 and CDR2 from the germline V gene are SGHRS and YFSETQ. V lost 7 bases and J lost 2; bases outside the gene matches: 8. CDR3 loop: CASRPGLGPYNEQFF. CDR3 in DNA: TGCGCCAGCCGTCCGGGACTAGGGCCCTACAATGAGCAGTTCTTC.

The chain employs TRBV19 and TRBJ2-1, with 13 bases fitting TRBD2. There are 17 residues in the CDR3. The germline gives CDR1 LNHDA, CDR2 SQIVND (reference sequence). The J segment lost 4 bases and the V segment lost 5 bases, leaving 8 bases of the junction unmatched. The DNA of the CDR3 is TGTGCCAGTAGTTGGACTAGCGGGAGAGTGGAATACAATGAGCAGTTCTTC. Translated: CASSWTSGRVEYNEQFF. The whole variable domain, remainder taken from reference TRBV19 and TRBJ2-1, is DGGITQSPKYLFRKEGQNVTLSCEQNLNHDAMYWYRQDPGQGLRLIYYSQIVNDFQKGDIAEGYSVSREKKESFPLTVTSAQKNPTAFYLCASSWTSGRVEYNEQFFGPGTRLTVL.

In regard to this clone: The identical CDR3 is also encoded by other nucleotide sequences in the sample. Here the CDR3 reads CASSLGTGAYEQYF. For the CDR3, the DNA is TGTGCCAGCAGCTTGGGGACGGGTGCCTACGAGCAGTACTTC. This sequence joins TRBV7-9 and TRBJ2-7; perhaps D is TRBD1 or TRBD2 (5 bases each). This CDR3 has 14 residues. The V gene's germline CDR1 is SEHNR and CDR2 FQNEAQ (reference sequence). V lost 3 bases to trimming and J lost 2 bases, with 11 bases between them.

Worth noting for this clone: The same CDR3 arises from other DNA sequences in this sample as well. V gene TRBV9 combines with J gene TRBJ1-4, with TRBD1 matching 7 bases. Trimming at V came to 0 bases and at J to 7 bases, leaving 3 bases not matched to a gene. The CDR3 has 14 residues. Germline V gives CDR1 SGDLS, CDR2 YYNGEE. In DNA form, the CDR3 reads TGTGCCAGCAGCGTAGGACAGGGTAGTGAAAAACTGTTTTTT. Translated: CASSVGQGSEKLFF.

The chain employs TRBV7-9 and TRBJ1-1, with D unresolved. Per germline, CDR1 SEHNR and CDR2 FQNEAQ (reference sequence). The V end was cut by 7 bases, the J end by 3 bases, with 18 bases between. CDR3 length equals 15 residues. The CDR3 coding sequence is TGTGCCAGCACATCCAGGCCCCGGGTGGACACTGAAGCTTTCTTT. This sequence encodes CASTSRPRVDTEAFF.

This rearrangement joins TRBV19 to TRBJ2-7, with D tentatively TRBD2 (6 bases). There are 14 residues in the CDR3. CDR1 is LNHDA, CDR2 SQIVND, per germline (reference sequence). V was clipped by 4 bases and J by 6 bases, with 16 bases between them. The DNA for the CDR3 is TGTGCCAGTAGTAGGAGGGTGGACGGCACCGAGCAGTACTTC. This translates into CASSRRVDGTEQYF.

The chain uses TRBV10-3 and TRBJ1-1; 9 bases agree with TRBD1. V lost 0 bases to trimming and J lost 7 bases; unmatched junction nucleotides: 3. Germline V gene sequence: CDR1 ENHRY, CDR2 SYGVKD. The CDR3 loop spans 14 amino acids. The CDR3 DNA follows: TGTGCCATCAGTGAGTCCGTGACAGGGGGTGAAGCTTTCTTT. Its protein is CAISESVTGGEAFF.

This clone was recorded once. The chain carries TRBV5-5 and TRBJ2-7, with D possibly TRBD1 on 6 matching bases. The CDR3 spans 15 residues. The germline CDR1 and CDR2 sequences are SGHKS and YYEKEE (reference sequence). The V gene lost 1 base and the J gene lost 0 bases, with 11 bases spanning the gap. CDR3 in DNA: TGTGCCAGCAGCTTGTACCTAGGGGGCTCCTACGAGCAGTACTTC. Its protein product is CASSLYLGGSYEQYF.

The chain joins TRBV2 to TRBJ1-1, with D possibly being TRBD1 (6 bases). The CDR3 extends over 14 amino acids. Germline CDR1 SNHLY, CDR2 FYNNEI. V was trimmed by 6 bases and J by 6 bases, leaving 17 bases between them. CDR3 sequence: CASREDRPVAEAFF. DNA for the CDR3: TGTGCCAGCAGAGAGGACAGACCAGTAGCTGAAGCTTTCTTT.

The V call is TRBV2, the J call TRBJ1-2; tentative D call: TRBD1 (5 bases). The CDR3 contains 14 residues. The germline V and J ends were trimmed by 1 base and 4 bases, with 10 bases remaining between them. Germline V gives CDR1 SNHLY, CDR2 FYNNEI. CDR3 region: CASSEGGYGYGYTF. DNA for the CDR3: TGTGCCAGCAGTGAAGGGGGGTACGGCTATGGCTACACCTTC.

J is TRBJ1-3 and V is TRBV28; 10 bases fit TRBD1. The CDR3 loop spans 19 amino acids. The V and J ends lost 3 bases and 0 bases, in that order; junction bases with no gene match: 11. Germline CDR1 and CDR2: MDHEN and SYDVKM. The CDR3 loop reads CASSFGGTGALYSGNTIYF. Written as DNA, the CDR3 is TGTGCCAGCAGTTTTGGTGGGACAGGGGCTCTCTACTCTGGAAACACCATATATTTT. Drawing the rest from reference TRBV28 and TRBJ1-3, the complete variable domain is DVKVTQSSRYLVKRTGEKVFLECVQDMDHENMFWYRQDPGLGLRLIYFSYDVKMKEKGDIPEGYSVSREKKERFSLILESASTNQTSMYLCASSFGGTGALYSGNTIYFGEGSWLTVV.

The J gene is TRBJ2-2, the V gene TRBV7-8; 10 positions agree with TRBD2. CDR3 length: 15 residues. The trim removed 5 bases at V and 6 bases at J, leaving 6 bases unmatched. Germline CDR1 reads SGHVS; CDR2 reads FQNEAQ. CDR3 sequence: CASSEAGGQSGELFF. In DNA form, the CDR3 reads TGTGCCAGCAGCGAAGCGGGAGGGCAGTCCGGGGAGCTGTTTTTT.

The table lists this clone with a few counts. J is TRBJ2-2 and V is TRBV9, with D maybe TRBD1 (5 bases). This CDR3 region has 16 residues. Per germline, CDR1 SGDLS and CDR2 YYNGEE. Trimming stripped 2 bases from V and 0 bases from J, with 11 bases between. CDR3 protein: CASSVQTEPNTGELFF. CDR3 DNA: TGTGCCAGCAGCGTTCAGACAGAGCCGAACACCGGGGAGCTGTTTTTT.

The chain couples TRBV27 to TRBJ1-3, with 7 positions matching TRBD1. This CDR3 is built from 15 residues. The V gene end was trimmed by 3 bases and the J gene end by 2 bases; junction bases not matched to a gene: 4. Looked up from germline, CDR1 is MNHEY and CDR2 is SMNVEV (reference sequence). The CDR3 reads CASSFNTGAGNTIYF. The DNA of the CDR3 is TGTGCCAGCAGTTTCAACACAGGGGCTGGAAACACCATATATTTT.

The chain joins TRBV20-1 to TRBJ2-7, with D possibly being TRBD2 (6 bases). From germline, CDR1 is DFQATT and CDR2 SNEGSKA (reference sequence). CDR3 length: 11 residues. Trimming took 4 bases from V and 3 from J, leaving 7 bases between them. The CDR3, as DNA: TGCAGTGCTATGGGGGGCTACGAGCAGTACTTC. It codes for CSAMGGYEQYF.

The V call is TRBV2, the J call TRBJ2-3; 9 positions match TRBD2. Germline CDR1 and CDR2: SNHLY and FYNNEI. The CDR3 extends over 15 amino acids. Trimming took 6 bases from V and 3 from J; bases not matched to a gene: 7. This CDR3 is CASRPGLAGTDTQYF. The CDR3, as DNA: TGTGCCAGCAGGCCGGGACTAGCAGGAACAGATACGCAGTATTTT.

This clone was seen only once. The chain combines TRBV5-1 with TRBJ1-4; a possible D gene is TRBD1 (5 bases). The CDR3 spans 16 residues. The germline V gene encodes CDR1 SGHRS and CDR2 YFSETQ. With 3 bases removed from V and 7 bases from J, the gap between germline ends came to 19 bases. The chain's CDR3 is CASSSVPGVMGEKLFF. The CDR3 DNA is TGCGCCAGCAGCTCCGTTCCGGGGGTGATGGGTGAAAAACTGTTTTTT. Full variable domain (outside the CDR3, taken from reference TRBV5-1 and TRBJ1-4): KAGVTQTPRYLIKTRGQQVTLSCSPISGHRSVSWYQQTPGQGLQFLFEYFSETQRNKGNFPGRFSGRQFSNSRSEMNVSTLELGDSALYLCASSSVPGVMGEKLFFGSGTQLSVL.

The genes are TRBV7-8 and TRBJ1-4; D remains unclear. CDR3 length: 17 residues. Germline values: CDR1 SGHVS, CDR2 FQNEAQ. Between the trimmed V and J ends, which lost 5 bases and 0 bases, there was a span of 16 bases. This CDR3 reads CASSLRTLFATNEKLFF. CDR3 coding DNA: TGTGCCAGCAGCCTTCGCACTCTTTTTGCAACTAATGAAAAACTGTTTTTT.

This chain joins TRBV7-2 and TRBJ2-7; D remains ambiguous. Germline V CDR1 and CDR2: SGHTA, FQGNSA. The V gene lost 4 bases and the J gene lost 6 bases, with 16 bases spanning the gap. This CDR3 is built from 14 residues. The CDR3 nucleotides read TGTGCCAGCAGCTCCTGGGATGGTGGCGGCGAGCAGTACTTC. This gives the protein CASSSWDGGGEQYF.

The rearrangement uses TRBV7-2 and TRBJ2-1; 10 bases match TRBD2. Germline CDR1 is SGHTA and CDR2 is FQGNSA. The CDR3 sequence is 17 residues long. The junction had 6 bases not matched to a gene; V was cut back by 3 bases and J by 1 base. The CDR3 protein is CASSFLAGEFSYNEQFF. The CDR3 DNA reads TGTGCCAGCAGCTTTCTAGCGGGAGAGTTTTCCTACAATGAGCAGTTCTTC.

The chain employs TRBV30 and TRBJ2-7; 11 positions match TRBD2. Per germline, CDR1 GTSNPN and CDR2 SVGIG (reference sequence). This CDR3 has 15 residues. V lost 2 bases to trimming and J lost 3 bases; unmatched junction nucleotides: 6. The CDR3, as DNA: TGTGCCTGGAGTCCCGGGACTAGCGGATACTACGAGCAGTACTTC. Its protein is CAWSPGTSGYYEQYF.